Described below is a single TCR beta chain sequence and its context. Looked up from germline, CDR1 is LGHDT and CDR2 is YNNKEL (reference sequence). The germline V and J ends were trimmed by 0 bases and 0 bases, with 6 bases remaining between them. This CDR3 is 15 amino acids long. These data originate in a study of blood T cell repertoires in COVID-19. About the study: COVID-19 samples, acute and convalescent, were from the United States, Italy and Spain. PBMCs, B-cell-depleted T cells, or T cells provided the cDNA or gDNA that made up the material.

Source study methods: Nucleated cell number was recorded as an estimate derived from reference gene primer amplification. Only in-frame clones appear in the TCRdb table, and some are missing; sequencing was by immunoSEQ multiplex PCR. V and J calls and clone size come straight from that table; D and trimming were deduced from the DNA. Of approximately 46,000 clones in the sample, around 87% were seen once. The material sequenced was peripheral blood. The source is a man aged 45-60 years with active COVID-19. The rearrangement links TRBV3-1 (or the pseudogene TRBV3-2) to TRBJ1-3; D remains unclear. CDR3 nucleotides: TGTGCCAGCAGCCAAGATCCGAGCTCTGGAAACACCATATATTTT. Protein: CASSQDPSSGNTIYF.